These T cell receptor beta chains were read from a single sample in a study of T cell changes during pregnancy in multiple sclerosis. Sequencing was performed with immunoSEQ multiplex PCR; in TCRdb, only in-frame clones are kept and a portion is missing. Counted here are approximately 120,000 clones, about 95% occurring once; the ten biggest clones make up more than 0.4%. The input for sequencing was peripheral blood, taken after pregnancy. These receptors all stem from a female donor with multiple sclerosis, enrolled in a pregnancy study. Both conserved end residues are part of each CDR3. A D gene is named only where the DNA matches it firmly. Some rows mark clone size as missing; the rest say once, few, many or name a class of expanded clone.

>TRBV18|-|14|TRBJ1-2|-
CASSPGLLAGGYTF
TGTGCCAGCTCACCAGGACTGTTGGCCGGAGGCTACACCTTC
>TRBV30|-|15|TRBJ2-1|TRBD2
CAWAKLAGGPNEQFF
TGTGCCTGGGCCAAACTAGCGGGAGGGCCCAATGAGCAGTTCTTC
>TRBV6-5|-|15|TRBJ2-1|TRBD2
CASSTRLAVYNEQFF
TGTGCCAGCAGCACGCGACTAGCGGTCTACAATGAGCAGTTCTTC
>TRBV4-3|-|15|TRBJ2-3|-
CASSQRWELFDTQYF
TGCGCCAGCAGCCAACGGTGGGAGTTGTTCGATACGCAGTATTTT
>TRBV7-6|-|15|TRBJ2-1|TRBD2
CASSLKTSGYNEQFF
TGTGCCAGCAGCTTAAAGACTAGCGGTTACAATGAGCAGTTCTTC
>TRBV6-1|once|15|TRBJ2-3|-
CASSGLAIRTDTQYF
TGTGCCAGCAGTGGCCTAGCGATCAGGACAGATACGCAGTATTTT
>TRBV4-3|-|16|TRBJ2-1|-
CASSQEGRASYNEQFF
TGCGCCAGCAGCCAAGAGGGCAGGGCCTCCTACAATGAGCAGTTCTTC
>TRBV14|once|13|TRBJ2-1|-
CASSPATRSEQFF
TGTGCCAGCAGCCCTGCTACTAGAAGTGAGCAGTTCTTC
>TRBV4-1|-|16|TRBJ1-5|-
CASSQVSGNSNQPQHF
TGCGCCAGCAGCCAAGTGTCAGGGAATAGCAATCAGCCCCAGCATTTT
>TRBV20-1|few|11|TRBJ1-1|-
CSAERDTEAFF
TGCAGTGCTGAGAGGGACACTGAAGCTTTCTTT
>TRBV19|-|19|TRBJ2-1|TRBD2
CASSPPGLGARSSYNEQFF
TGTGCCAGTAGTCCCCCCGGACTAGGGGCTAGGAGCTCCTACAATGAGCAGTTCTTC
>TRBV2|-|15|TRBJ2-1|TRBD1
CASSEPGQIYNEQFF
TGTGCCAGCAGTGAACCGGGACAGATCTACAATGAGCAGTTCTTC
>TRBV10-3|-|14|TRBJ2-3|TRBD1
CAIRLGQITDTQYF
TGTGCCATCAGGTTGGGACAGATCACAGATACGCAGTATTTT
>TRBV6-1|-|15|TRBJ2-5|TRBD2
CASSGSGIGQETQYF
TGTGCCAGCAGTGGTAGCGGGATAGGTCAAGAGACCCAGTACTTC
>TRBV5-1|-|16|TRBJ2-5|-
CASSLARVGDQETQYF
TGCGCCAGCAGCTTGGCCCGGGTAGGAGATCAAGAGACCCAGTACTTC
>TRBV28|-|15|TRBJ2-7|TRBD1
CASSYGQGAFDEQYF
TGTGCCAGCAGTTATGGACAGGGGGCTTTCGACGAGCAGTACTTC
>TRBV10-3|-|16|TRBJ2-2|-
CAIRTGGPRNTGELFF
TGTGCCATCAGAACGGGCGGGCCACGGAACACCGGGGAGCTGTTTTTT
>TRBV28|-|15|TRBJ1-1|-
CASTFQGPPHTEAFF
TGTGCCAGCACCTTCCAGGGGCCCCCTCACACTGAAGCTTTCTTT
>TRBV19|-|13|TRBJ1-1|-
CASSIGKNTEAFF
TGTGCCAGTAGTATCGGTAAGAACACTGAAGCTTTCTTT
>TRBV7-2|few|17|TRBJ1-2|TRBD1
CASSPRDRGRANYGYTF
TGTGCCAGCAGCCCCCGGGACAGGGGCCGAGCTAACTATGGCTACACCTTC
>TRBV19|-|16|TRBJ2-3|-
CASNDLRGLGTDTQYF
TGTGCCAGTAATGACCTCAGGGGTTTAGGCACAGATACGCAGTATTTT